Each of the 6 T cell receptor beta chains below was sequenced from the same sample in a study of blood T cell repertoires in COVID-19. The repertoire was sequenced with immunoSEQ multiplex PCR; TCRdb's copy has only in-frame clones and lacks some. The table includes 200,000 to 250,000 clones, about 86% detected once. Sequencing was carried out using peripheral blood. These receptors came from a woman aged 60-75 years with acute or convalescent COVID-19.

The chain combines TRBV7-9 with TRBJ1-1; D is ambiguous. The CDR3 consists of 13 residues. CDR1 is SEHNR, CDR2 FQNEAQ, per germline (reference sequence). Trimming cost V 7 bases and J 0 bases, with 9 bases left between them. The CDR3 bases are TGTGCCAGCACCGATAGCCTGAACACTGAAGCTTTCTTT. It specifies CASTDSLNTEAFF.

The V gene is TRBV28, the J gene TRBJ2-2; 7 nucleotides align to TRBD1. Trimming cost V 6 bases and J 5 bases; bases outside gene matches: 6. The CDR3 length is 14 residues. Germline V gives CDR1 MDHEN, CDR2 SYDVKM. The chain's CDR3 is CASRRAGGTGELFF. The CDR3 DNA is TGTGCCAGCAGGCGGGCAGGGGGTACCGGGGAGCTGTTTTTT.

The CDR3: CASSFQGDNSPLHF. The DNA for the CDR3 is TGTGCCAGCAGCTTCCAGGGGGATAATTCACCCCTCCACTTT. J is TRBJ1-6 and V is TRBV11-2, with 7 nucleotides matching TRBD1. Unmatched junction bases numbered 1, after V lost 3 bases and J lost 5 bases. CDR3 length equals 14 residues. Germline V CDR1 and CDR2: SGHAT, FQNNGV.

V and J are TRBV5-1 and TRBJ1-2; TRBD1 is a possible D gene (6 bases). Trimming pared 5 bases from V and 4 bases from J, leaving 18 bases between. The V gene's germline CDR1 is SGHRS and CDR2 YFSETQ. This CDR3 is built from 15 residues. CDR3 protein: CASSLLGGGGYGYTF. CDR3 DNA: TGCGCCAGCAGTCTGTTGGGGGGCGGGGGCTATGGCTACACCTTC.

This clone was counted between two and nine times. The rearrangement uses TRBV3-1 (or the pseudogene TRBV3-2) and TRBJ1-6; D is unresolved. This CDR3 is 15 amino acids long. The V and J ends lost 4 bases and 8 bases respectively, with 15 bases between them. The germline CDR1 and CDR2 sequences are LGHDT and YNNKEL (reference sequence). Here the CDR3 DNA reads TGTGCCAGCAGCCCATACAGCTCAGCGGATTCACCCCTCCACTTT. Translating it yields CASSPYSSADSPLHF.

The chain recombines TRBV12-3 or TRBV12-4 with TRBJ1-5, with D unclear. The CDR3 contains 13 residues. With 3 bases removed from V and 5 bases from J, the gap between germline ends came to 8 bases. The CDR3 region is CASSFARDQPQHF. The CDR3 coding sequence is TGTGCCAGCAGTTTTGCTCGGGATCAGCCCCAGCATTTT.